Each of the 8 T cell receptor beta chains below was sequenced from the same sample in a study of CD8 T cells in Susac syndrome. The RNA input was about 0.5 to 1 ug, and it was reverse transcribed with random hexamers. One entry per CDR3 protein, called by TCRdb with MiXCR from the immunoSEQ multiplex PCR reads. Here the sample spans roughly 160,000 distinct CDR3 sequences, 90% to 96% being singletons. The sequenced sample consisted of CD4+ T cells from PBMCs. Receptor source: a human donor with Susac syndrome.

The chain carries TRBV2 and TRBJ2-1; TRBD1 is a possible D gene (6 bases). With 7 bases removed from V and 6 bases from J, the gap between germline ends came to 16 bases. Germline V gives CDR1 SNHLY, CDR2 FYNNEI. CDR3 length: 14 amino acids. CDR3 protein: CASIPGDGTNEQFF. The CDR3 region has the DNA TGTGCCAGCATCCCAGGGGACGGCACCAATGAGCAGTTCTTC.

Here the CDR3 reads CASSPPGGNSYEQYF. Written as DNA, the CDR3 is TGTGCCAGCAGTCCACCTGGCGGGAACTCCTACGAGCAGTACTTC. J is TRBJ2-7 and V is TRBV28, with a weak D call TRBD2 (6 bases). V lost 5 bases, J lost 0 bases, and 14 bases lay in between. CDR1 and CDR2 (germline): MDHEN, SYDVKM. The CDR3 runs to 15 residues. Drawing the rest from reference TRBV28 and TRBJ2-7, the complete variable domain is DVKVTQSSRYLVKRTGEKVFLECVQDMDHENMFWYRQDPGLGLRLIYFSYDVKMKEKGDIPEGYSVSREKKERFSLILESASTNQTSMYLCASSPPGGNSYEQYFGPGTRLTVT.

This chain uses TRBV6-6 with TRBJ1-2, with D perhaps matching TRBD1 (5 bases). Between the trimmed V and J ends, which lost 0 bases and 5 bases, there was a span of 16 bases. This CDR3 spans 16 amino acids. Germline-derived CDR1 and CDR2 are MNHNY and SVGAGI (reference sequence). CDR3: CASSYSNRQIRYGYTF. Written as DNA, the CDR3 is TGTGCCAGCAGTTACTCCAATAGACAGATCCGTTATGGCTACACCTTC.

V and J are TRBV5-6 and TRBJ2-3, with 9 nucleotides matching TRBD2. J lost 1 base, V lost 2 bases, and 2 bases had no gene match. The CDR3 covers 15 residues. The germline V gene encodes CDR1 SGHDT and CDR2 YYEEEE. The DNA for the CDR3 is TGTGCCAGCAGCTTTCGGACTAGCGGCACAGATACGCAGTATTTT. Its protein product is CASSFRTSGTDTQYF.

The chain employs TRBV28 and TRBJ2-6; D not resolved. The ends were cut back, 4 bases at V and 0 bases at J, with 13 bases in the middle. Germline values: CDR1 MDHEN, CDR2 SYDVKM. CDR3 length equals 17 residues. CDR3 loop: CASSSAGRSSGANVLTF. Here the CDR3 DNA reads TGTGCCAGCAGTTCCGCCGGTAGGAGCTCTGGGGCCAACGTCCTGACTTTC.

The CDR3 loop is CASRVGVNQPQHF. CDR3 nucleotides: TGCGCCAGCCGGGTGGGGGTGAATCAGCCCCAGCATTTT. The chain uses TRBV5-1 and TRBJ1-5; possibly TRBD1 for D (5 bases). Germline V gene lookup returns CDR1 SGHRS and CDR2 YFSETQ. CDR3 size: 13 residues. V was cut by 7 bases and J by 4 bases, with 12 bases left in between.

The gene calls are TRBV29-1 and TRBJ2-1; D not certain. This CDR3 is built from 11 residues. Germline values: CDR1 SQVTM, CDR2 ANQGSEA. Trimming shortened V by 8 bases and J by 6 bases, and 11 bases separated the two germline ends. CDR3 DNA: TGCAGCTCGGCCAATACCAATGAGCAGTTCTTC. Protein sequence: CSSANTNEQFF.

CDR3 nucleotides: TGTGCCAGCAGTTCCCCCGCGATAGCGGGGTTGAACACCGGGGAGCTGTTTTTT. Translation gives CASSSPAIAGLNTGELFF. The V call is TRBV28, the J call TRBJ2-2; TRBD2 matches at 8 bases. Trimming at V came to 4 bases and at J to 1 base, leaving 11 bases not matched to a gene. The CDR3 totals 18 residues. Germline V lookup: CDR1 MDHEN, CDR2 SYDVKM. The entire variable domain, with the rest obtained from reference TRBV28 and TRBJ2-2, is as follows: DVKVTQSSRYLVKRTGEKVFLECVQDMDHENMFWYRQDPGLGLRLIYFSYDVKMKEKGDIPEGYSVSREKKERFSLILESASTNQTSMYLCASSSPAIAGLNTGELFFGEGSRLTVL.